This note documents a single T cell receptor (beta chain) sequence. The control participants were healthy donors, and these controls were matched with respect to both age and sex. TEMRA cells underwent FACS enrichment and CD8+ and CD4+ T cells underwent negative isolation. Trimming stripped 4 bases from V and 6 bases from J, with 15 bases between. The CDR3 is 13 amino acids. Per germline, CDR1 SQVTM and CDR2 ANQGSEA. Reverse transcription of 0.5 to 1 ug RNA was performed with random hexamers. From the immunoSEQ multiplex PCR reads, TCRdb called clonotypes with MiXCR, one entry per CDR3 protein. Found here are 150,000 to 200,000 distinct CDR3 sequences, around 95% of them singletons; the top ten hold about 0.13%. This specimen comes from a study of CD8 T cells in Susac syndrome.

The chain couples TRBV29-1 to TRBJ1-2, with a possible D match to TRBD1 (5 bases). The sample consisted of CD4+ T cells from PBMCs. This clonotype was obtained from a human donor in good health. The CDR3 DNA sequence: TGCAGCGTTGGGGGTGGGACGGATAATGGCTACACCTTC. It specifies CSVGGGTDNGYTF.